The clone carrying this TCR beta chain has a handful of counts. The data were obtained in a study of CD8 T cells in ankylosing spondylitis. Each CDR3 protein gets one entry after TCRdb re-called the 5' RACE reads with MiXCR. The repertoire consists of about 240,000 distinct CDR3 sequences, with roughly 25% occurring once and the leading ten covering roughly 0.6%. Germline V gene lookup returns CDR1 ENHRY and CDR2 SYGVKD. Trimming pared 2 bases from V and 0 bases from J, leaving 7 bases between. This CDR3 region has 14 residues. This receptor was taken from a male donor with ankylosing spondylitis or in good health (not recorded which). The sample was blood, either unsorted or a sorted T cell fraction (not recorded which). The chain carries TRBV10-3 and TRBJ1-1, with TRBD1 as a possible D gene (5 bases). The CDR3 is CAISEGALNTEAFF. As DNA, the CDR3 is TGTGCCATCAGTGAGGGGGCGCTGAACACTGAAGCTTTCTTT.